A selection of T cell receptor beta chains follows, all from one sample in a study of blood T cell repertoires in COVID-19. The data were produced by immunoSEQ multiplex PCR, yet TCRdb's version contains in-frame clones alone and is incomplete. This table holds about 50,000 clones, around 79% found once. The sequencing sample was made of peripheral blood. Source of these receptors: a man between 65 and 85 years old with acute or convalescent COVID-19. Each CDR3 is given with its conserved first and last residue. D genes are given only for firm matches. Part of the rows lack a size; the others show once, few, many or a class for expanded clones.

D gene,J gene,clone size,V gene,CDR3 DNA,CDR3 protein
TRBD2,TRBJ2-3,NA,TRBV7-3,TGTGCCAGCAGCCAGGGCGGGGGGGCCACAGATACGCAGTATTTT,CASSQGGGATDTQYF
TRBD2,TRBJ2-7,few,TRBV4-1,TGCGCCAGCAGCCGATTAGCGGGAGGATCTTACGAGCAGTACTTC,CASSRLAGGSYEQYF
NA,TRBJ1-3,NA,TRBV6-5,TGTGCCAGCAGATTCGGGACTGCGTCTGGAAACACCATATATTTT,CASRFGTASGNTIYF
NA,TRBJ2-6,NA,TRBV7-2,TGTGCCAGCAGCTATCGGGGTGTCTGGTCTGGGGCCAACGTCCTGACTTTC,CASSYRGVWSGANVLTF
TRBD1,TRBJ2-1,NA,TRBV9,TGTGCCAGCAGCGTTTCCGGGACAGTCAATGAGCAGTTCTTC,CASSVSGTVNEQFF
TRBD1,TRBJ1-6,NA,TRBV10-3,TGTGCCATCACCTCGGGACAGGGGGATAATTCACCCCTCCACTTT,CAITSGQGDNSPLHF
TRBD1,TRBJ2-5,NA,TRBV12-5,TGTGCTAGTGGTGCGCCGGGACAGGGGATTGGGGAGACCCAGTACTTC,CASGAPGQGIGETQYF
TRBD1,TRBJ1-2,NA,TRBV10-3,TGTGCCATCAAAGGACAGGGAGGGAACTATGGCTACACCTTC,CAIKGQGGNYGYTF
TRBD1,TRBJ1-4,NA,TRBV28,TGTGCCAGCAGTTCCGGACAGGGGGTGTTAAAAAAACTGTTTTTT,CASSSGQGVLKKLFF
TRBD1,TRBJ1-6,NA,TRBV2,TGTGCCAGCACTCCATTGACAGGGGGCGAATCACCCCTCCACTTT,CASTPLTGGESPLHF